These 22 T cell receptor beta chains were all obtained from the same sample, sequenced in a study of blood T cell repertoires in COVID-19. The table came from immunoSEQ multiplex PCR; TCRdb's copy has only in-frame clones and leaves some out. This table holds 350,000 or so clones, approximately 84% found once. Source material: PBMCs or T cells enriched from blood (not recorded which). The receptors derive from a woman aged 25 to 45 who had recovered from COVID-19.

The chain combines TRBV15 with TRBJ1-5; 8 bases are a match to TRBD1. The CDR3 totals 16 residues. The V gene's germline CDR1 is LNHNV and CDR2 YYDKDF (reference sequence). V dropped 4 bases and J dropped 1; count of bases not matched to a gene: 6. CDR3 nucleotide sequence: TGTGCCACCAGCAAACAGGGGGGTTTGAGCAATCAGCCCCAGCATTTT. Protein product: CATSKQGGLSNQPQHF.

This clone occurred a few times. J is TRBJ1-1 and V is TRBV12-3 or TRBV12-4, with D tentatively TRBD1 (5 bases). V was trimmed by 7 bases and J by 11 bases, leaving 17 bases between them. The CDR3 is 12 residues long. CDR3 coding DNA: TGTGCCAGCACCCCACAGCCGGGGGTGGCTTTCTTT. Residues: CASTPQPGVAFF.

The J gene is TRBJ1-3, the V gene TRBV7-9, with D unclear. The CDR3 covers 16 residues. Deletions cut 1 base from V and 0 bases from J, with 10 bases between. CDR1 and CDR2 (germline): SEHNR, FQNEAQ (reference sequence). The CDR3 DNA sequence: TGTGCCAGCAGCTTAGTGGCAGCAGGCTCTGGAAACACCATATATTTT. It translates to CASSLVAAGSGNTIYF.

The DNA of the CDR3 is TGTGCCAGCAGCTTAGGGGTCAGCGGGGATACGCAGTATTTT. Its protein is CASSLGVSGDTQYF. The chain combines TRBV11-2 with TRBJ2-3; possibly TRBD2 for D (6 bases). The CDR3 spans 14 residues. The V and J ends lost 1 base and 6 bases respectively, with 11 bases between them. The V gene's germline CDR1 is SGHAT and CDR2 FQNNGV.

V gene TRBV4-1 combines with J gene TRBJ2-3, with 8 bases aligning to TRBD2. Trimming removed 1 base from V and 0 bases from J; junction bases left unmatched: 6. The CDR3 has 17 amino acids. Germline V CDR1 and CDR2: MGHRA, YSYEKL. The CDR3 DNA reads TGCGCCAGCAGCCAAGCTGGTGGCGGGGGGAGCACAGATACGCAGTATTTT. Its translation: CASSQAGGGGSTDTQYF.

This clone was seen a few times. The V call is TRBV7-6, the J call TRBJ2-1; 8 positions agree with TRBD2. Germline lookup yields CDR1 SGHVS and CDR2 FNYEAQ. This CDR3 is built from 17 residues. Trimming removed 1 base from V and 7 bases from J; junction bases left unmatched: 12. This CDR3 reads CASSLGVVTSDRNEQFF. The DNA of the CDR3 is TGTGCCAGCAGCTTAGGGGTAGTGACTAGCGATAGGAATGAGCAGTTCTTC.

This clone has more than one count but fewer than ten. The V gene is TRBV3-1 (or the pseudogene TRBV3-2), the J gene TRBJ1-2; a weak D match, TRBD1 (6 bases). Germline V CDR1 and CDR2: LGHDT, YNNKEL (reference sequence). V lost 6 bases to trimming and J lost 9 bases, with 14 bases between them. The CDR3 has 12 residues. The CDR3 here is CASSFKGVSYTF. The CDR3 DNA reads TGTGCCAGCAGTTTTAAGGGGGTTAGCTACACCTTC.

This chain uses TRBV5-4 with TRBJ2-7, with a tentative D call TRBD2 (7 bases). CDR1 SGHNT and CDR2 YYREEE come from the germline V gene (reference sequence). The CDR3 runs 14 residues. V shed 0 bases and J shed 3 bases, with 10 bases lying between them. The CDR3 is CASSLEGGLYEQYF. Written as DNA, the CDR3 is TGTGCCAGCAGCTTGGAGGGGGGGCTCTACGAGCAGTACTTC.

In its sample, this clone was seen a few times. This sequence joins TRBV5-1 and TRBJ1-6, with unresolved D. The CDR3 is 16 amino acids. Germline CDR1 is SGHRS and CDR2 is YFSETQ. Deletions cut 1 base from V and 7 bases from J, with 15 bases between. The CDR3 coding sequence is TGCGCCAGCAGCTTGTACTCACGGGGAAAGAATTCACCCCTCCACTTT. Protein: CASSLYSRGKNSPLHF.

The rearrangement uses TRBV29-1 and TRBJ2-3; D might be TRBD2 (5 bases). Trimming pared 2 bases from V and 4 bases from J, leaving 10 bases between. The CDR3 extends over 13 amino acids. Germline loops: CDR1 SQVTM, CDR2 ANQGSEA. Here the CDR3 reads CSVESPGADTQYF. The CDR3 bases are TGCAGCGTTGAATCTCCCGGGGCAGATACGCAGTATTTT.

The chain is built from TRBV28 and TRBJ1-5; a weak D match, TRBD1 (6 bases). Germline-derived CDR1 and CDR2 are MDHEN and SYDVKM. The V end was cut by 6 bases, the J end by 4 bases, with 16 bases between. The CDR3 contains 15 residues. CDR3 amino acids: CASSHRTAYNQPQHF. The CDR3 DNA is TGTGCCAGCAGCCACCGGACAGCCTATAATCAGCCCCAGCATTTT.

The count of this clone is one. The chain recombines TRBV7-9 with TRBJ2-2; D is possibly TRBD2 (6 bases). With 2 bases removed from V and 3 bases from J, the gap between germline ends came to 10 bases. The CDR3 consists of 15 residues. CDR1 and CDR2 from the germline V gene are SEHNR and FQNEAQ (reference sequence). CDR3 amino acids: CASSLRGGDTGELFF. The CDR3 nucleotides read TGTGCCAGCAGCTTAAGGGGAGGCGACACCGGGGAGCTGTTTTTT.

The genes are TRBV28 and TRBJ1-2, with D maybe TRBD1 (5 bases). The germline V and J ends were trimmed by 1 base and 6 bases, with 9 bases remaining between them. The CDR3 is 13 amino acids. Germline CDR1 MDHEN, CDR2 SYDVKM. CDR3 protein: CASSLSGMDGYTF. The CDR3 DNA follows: TGTGCCAGCAGTTTATCAGGGATGGATGGCTACACCTTC.

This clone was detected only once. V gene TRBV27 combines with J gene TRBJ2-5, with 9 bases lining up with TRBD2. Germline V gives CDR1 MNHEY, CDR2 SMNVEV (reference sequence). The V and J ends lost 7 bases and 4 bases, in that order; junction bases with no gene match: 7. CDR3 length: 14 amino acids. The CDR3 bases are TGTGCCAGCACCTCTAGCGGGGTGGCAGAGACCCAGTACTTC. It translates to CASTSSGVAETQYF.

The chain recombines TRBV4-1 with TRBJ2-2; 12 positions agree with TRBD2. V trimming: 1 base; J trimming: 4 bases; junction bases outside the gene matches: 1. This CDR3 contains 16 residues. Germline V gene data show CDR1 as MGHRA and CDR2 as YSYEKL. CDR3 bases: TGCGCCAGCAGCCAAGGACTAGCGGGGGCCACCGGGGAGCTGTTTTTT. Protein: CASSQGLAGATGELFF.

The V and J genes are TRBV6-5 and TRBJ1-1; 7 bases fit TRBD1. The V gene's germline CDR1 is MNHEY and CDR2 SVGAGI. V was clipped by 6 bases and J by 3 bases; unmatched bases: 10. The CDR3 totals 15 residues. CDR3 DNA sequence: TGTGCCAGCAGCCGGACAGGCGCCAGGGACACTGAAGCTTTCTTT. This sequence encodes CASSRTGARDTEAFF.

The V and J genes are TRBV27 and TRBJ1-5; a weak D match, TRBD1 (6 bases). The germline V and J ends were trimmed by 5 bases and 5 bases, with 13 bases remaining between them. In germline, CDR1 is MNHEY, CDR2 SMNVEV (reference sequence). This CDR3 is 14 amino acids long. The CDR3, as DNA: TGTGCCAGCAGTAAGGGGGTGGGGGATCAGCCCCAGCATTTT. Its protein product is CASSKGVGDQPQHF.

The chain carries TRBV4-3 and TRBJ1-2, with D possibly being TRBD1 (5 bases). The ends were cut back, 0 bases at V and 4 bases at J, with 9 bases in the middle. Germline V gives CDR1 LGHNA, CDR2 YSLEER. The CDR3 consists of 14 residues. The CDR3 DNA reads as TGCGCCAGCAGCCAAGATTTACAGGCCTATGGCTACACCTTC. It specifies CASSQDLQAYGYTF.

The CDR3 nucleotides read TGTGCCAGCTCACCCGCTACCTACAATGAGCAGTTCTTC. Its translation: CASSPATYNEQFF. V gene TRBV18 combines with J gene TRBJ2-1; D remains ambiguous. The V gene's germline CDR1 is KGHSH and CDR2 LQKENI. The CDR3 is 13 residues long. V gave up 3 bases and J gave up 2 bases, with 5 bases separating them.

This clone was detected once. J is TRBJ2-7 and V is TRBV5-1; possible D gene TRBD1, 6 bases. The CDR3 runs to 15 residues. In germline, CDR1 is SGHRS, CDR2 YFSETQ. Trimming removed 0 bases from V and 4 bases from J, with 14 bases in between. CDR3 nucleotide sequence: TGCGCCAGCAGCTTGGAAGGGGGAACGGGTTACGAGCAGTACTTC. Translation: CASSLEGGTGYEQYF.

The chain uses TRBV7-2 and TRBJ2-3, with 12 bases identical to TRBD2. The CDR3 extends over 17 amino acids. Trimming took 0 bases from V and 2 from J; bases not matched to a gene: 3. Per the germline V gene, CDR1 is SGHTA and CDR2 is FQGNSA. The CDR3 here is CASSLALAGGVTDTQYF. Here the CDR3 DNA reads TGTGCCAGCAGCTTAGCCCTAGCGGGGGGGGTCACAGATACGCAGTATTTT.

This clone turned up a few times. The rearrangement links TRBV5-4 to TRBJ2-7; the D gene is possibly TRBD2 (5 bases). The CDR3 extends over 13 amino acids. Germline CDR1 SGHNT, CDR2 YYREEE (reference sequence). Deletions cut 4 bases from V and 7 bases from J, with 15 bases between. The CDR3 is CASSPDGVREQYF. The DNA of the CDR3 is TGTGCCAGCAGCCCCGACGGGGTGAGGGAGCAGTACTTC.